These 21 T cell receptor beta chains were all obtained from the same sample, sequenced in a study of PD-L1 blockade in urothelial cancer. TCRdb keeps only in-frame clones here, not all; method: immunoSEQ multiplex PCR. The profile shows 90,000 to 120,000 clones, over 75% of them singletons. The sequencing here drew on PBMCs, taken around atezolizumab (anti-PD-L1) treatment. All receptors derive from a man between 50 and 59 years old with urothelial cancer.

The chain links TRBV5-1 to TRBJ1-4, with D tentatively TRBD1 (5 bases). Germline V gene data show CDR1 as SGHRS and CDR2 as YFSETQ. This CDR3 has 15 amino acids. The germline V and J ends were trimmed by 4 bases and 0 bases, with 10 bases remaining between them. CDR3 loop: CASSPTVATNEKLFF. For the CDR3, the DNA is TGCGCCAGCAGCCCGACAGTTGCAACTAATGAAAAACTGTTTTTT.

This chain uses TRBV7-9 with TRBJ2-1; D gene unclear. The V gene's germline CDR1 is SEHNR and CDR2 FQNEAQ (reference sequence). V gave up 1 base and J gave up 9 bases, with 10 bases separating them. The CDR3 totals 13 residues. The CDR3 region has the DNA TGTGCCAGCAGCTTAGGACACGTAGGTGAGCAGTTCTTC. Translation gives CASSLGHVGEQFF.

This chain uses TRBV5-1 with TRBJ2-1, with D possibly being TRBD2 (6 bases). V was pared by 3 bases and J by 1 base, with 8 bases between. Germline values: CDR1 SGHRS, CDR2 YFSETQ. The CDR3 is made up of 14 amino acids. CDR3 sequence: CASSSGLSYNEQFF. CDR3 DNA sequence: TGCGCCAGCAGCTCGGGACTGTCCTACAATGAGCAGTTCTTC.

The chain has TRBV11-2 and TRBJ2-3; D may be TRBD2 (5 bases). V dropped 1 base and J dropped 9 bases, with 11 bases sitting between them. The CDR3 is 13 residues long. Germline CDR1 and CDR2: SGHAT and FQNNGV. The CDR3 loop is CASSLGTSPTQYF. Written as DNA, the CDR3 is TGTGCCAGCAGCTTAGGTACTAGTCCAACGCAGTATTTT.

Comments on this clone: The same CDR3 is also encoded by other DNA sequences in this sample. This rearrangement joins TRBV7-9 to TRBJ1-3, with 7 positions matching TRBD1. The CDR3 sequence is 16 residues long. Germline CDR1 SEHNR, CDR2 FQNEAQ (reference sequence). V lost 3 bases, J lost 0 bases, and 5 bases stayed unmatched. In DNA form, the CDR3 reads TGTGCCAGCAGCTTGGGACAGCCAAACTCTGGAAACACCATATATTTT. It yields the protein CASSLGQPNSGNTIYF.

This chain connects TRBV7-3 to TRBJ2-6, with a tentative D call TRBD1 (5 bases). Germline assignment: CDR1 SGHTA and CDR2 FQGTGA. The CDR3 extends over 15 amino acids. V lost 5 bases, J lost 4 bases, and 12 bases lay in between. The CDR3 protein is CASSRRESGANVLTF. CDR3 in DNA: TGTGCCAGCAGCCGCAGGGAATCCGGGGCCAACGTCCTGACTTTC.

The DNA for the CDR3 is TGTGCCAGTAGCTTGACAGGGGTAGAGACCCAGTACTTC. Protein: CASSLTGVETQYF. V usage is TRBV19 and J usage is TRBJ2-5, with 8 bases aligning to TRBD1. Germline V gives CDR1 LNHDA, CDR2 SQIVND (reference sequence). This CDR3 is built from 13 residues. V gave up 6 bases and J gave up 4 bases; unmatched junction bases: 4.

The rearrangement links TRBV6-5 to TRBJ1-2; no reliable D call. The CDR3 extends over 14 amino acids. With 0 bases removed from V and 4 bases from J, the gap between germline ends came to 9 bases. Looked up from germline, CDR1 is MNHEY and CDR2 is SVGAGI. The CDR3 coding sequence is TGTGCCAGCAGTTACTCAGACAAACCCTATGGCTACACCTTC. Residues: CASSYSDKPYGYTF.

CDR3 DNA: TGTGCCATCAGTGTCAGGGTCTCAGTCGGGGAGCTGTTTTTT. This sequence encodes CAISVRVSVGELFF. The V call is TRBV10-3, the J call TRBJ2-2, with D tentatively TRBD1 (5 bases). The germline CDR1 and CDR2 sequences are ENHRY and SYGVKD. The V gene lost 4 bases and the J gene lost 7 bases, with 13 bases spanning the gap. The CDR3 extends over 14 amino acids.

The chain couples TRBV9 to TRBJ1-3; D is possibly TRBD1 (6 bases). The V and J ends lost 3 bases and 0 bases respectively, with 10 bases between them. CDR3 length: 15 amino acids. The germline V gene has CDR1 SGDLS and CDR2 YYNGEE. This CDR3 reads CASSAGTNSGNTIYF. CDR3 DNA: TGTGCCAGCAGCGCAGGGACAAACTCTGGAAACACCATATATTTT.

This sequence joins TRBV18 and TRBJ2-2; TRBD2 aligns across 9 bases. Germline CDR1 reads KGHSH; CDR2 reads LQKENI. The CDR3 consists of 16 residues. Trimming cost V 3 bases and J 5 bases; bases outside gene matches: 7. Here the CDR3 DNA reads TGTGCCAGCTCACCTAGACTAGCGGAGACAACCGGGGAGCTGTTTTTT. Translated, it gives CASSPRLAETTGELFF.

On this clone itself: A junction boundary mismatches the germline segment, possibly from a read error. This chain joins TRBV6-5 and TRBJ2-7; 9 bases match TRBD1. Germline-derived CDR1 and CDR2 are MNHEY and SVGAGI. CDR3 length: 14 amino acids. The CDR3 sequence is CASRSDRGSHEQYF. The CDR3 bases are TGTGCCAGCAGATCGGACAGGGGCTCCCACGAGCAGTACTTC.

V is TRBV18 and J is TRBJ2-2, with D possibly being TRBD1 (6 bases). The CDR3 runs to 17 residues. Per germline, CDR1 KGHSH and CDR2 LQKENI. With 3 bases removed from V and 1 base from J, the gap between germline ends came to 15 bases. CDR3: CASSPRQTGQNTGELFF. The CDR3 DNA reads TGTGCCAGCTCACCGCGGCAGACGGGACAGAACACCGGGGAGCTGTTTTTT.

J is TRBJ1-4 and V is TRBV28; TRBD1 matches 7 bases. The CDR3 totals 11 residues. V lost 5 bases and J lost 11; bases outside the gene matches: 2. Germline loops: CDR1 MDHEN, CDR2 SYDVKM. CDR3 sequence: CASSRGQKLFF. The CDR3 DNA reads TGTGCCAGCAGTCGGGGACAGAAACTGTTTTTT.

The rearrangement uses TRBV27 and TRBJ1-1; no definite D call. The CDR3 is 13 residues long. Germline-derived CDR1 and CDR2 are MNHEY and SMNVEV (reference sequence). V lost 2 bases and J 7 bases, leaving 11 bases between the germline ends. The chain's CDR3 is CASSLKPGDEAFF. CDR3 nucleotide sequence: TGTGCCAGCAGTTTAAAGCCCGGTGATGAAGCTTTCTTT.

CDR3 loop: CASSLTLAGDLEQFF. CDR3 sequence (DNA): TGTGCCAGCAGCTTAACGTTAGCGGGAGATCTTGAGCAGTTCTTC. The gene calls are TRBV11-2 and TRBJ2-1; TRBD2 matches 9 bases. Germline CDR1 SGHAT, CDR2 FQNNGV. The CDR3 runs to 15 residues. The ends lost 2 bases at V and 9 bases at J; junction bases unmatched: 8.

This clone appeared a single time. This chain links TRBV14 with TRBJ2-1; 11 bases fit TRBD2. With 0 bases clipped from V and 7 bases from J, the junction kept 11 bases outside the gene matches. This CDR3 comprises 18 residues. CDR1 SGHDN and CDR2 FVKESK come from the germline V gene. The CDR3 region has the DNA TGTGCCAGCAGCCAAGAAGGGCCTAGCGGGAGGAGGCGGAATGAGCAGTTCTTC. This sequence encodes CASSQEGPSGRRRNEQFF.

The CDR3 bases are TGCGCCAGCAGCACGACCAGCGGGAGGGCCGTTCAGAACATTCAGTACTTC. Translating gives CASSTTSGRAVQNIQYF. This chain uses TRBV5-1 with TRBJ2-4; 10 nucleotides agree with TRBD2. The CDR3 consists of 17 residues. Trimming removed 4 bases from V and 7 bases from J; junction bases left unmatched: 14. CDR1 is SGHRS and CDR2 is YFSETQ in the germline V gene.

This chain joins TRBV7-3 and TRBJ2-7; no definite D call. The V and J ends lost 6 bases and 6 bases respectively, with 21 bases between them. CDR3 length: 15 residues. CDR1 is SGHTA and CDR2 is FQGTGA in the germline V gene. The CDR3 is CASRMRSDDAAEQYF. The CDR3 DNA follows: TGTGCCAGCAGGATGAGGTCGGATGATGCGGCCGAGCAGTACTTC. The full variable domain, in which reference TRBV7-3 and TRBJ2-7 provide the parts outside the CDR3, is GAGVSQTPSNKVTEKGKYVELRCDPISGHTALYWYRQSLGQGPEFLIYFQGTGAADDSGLPNDRFFAVRPEGSVSTLKIQRTERGDSAVYLCASRMRSDDAAEQYFGPGTRLTVT.

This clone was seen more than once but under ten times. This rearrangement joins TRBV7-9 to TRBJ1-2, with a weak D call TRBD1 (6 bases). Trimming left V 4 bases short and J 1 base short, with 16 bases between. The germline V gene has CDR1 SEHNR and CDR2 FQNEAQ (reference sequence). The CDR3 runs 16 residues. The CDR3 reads CASSSSPTGINYGYTF. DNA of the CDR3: TGTGCCAGCAGCTCATCCCCGACAGGAATTAACTATGGCTACACCTTC. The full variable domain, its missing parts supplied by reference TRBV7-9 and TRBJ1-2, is DTGVSQNPRHKITKRGQNVTFRCDPISEHNRLYWYRQTLGQGPEFLTYFQNEAQLEKSRLLSDRFSAERPKGSFSTLEIQRTEQGDSAMYLCASSSSPTGINYGYTFGSGTRLTVV.

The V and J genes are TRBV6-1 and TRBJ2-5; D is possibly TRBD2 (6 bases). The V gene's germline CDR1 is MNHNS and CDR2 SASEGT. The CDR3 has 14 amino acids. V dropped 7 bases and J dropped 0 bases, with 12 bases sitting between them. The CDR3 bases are TGTGCCAGCAATCGCCGGGACTACCAAGAGACCCAGTACTTC. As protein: CASNRRDYQETQYF.